What follows are 11 T cell receptor beta chains derived from one specimen sequenced in a study of early T cells in non-severe SARS-CoV-2 infection. TCRdb re-derived calls from the 5' RACE reads in MiXCR, one entry per CDR3 protein. Here the sample spans 98,000 or so distinct CDR3 sequences, approximately 12% being singletons. This material consisted of whole blood, taken at baseline. The receptor source for this set is an adult who was a healthcare worker with PCR-confirmed SARS-CoV-2 infection or an uninfected control (not recorded which).

The chain has TRBV28 and TRBJ2-2; unclear D gene. The CDR3 has 14 residues. Trimming pared 6 bases from V and 4 bases from J, leaving 12 bases between. Germline CDR1 reads MDHEN; CDR2 reads SYDVKM. CDR3 DNA sequence: TGTGCCAGCAGGTTTAGGATAGGCACCGGGGAGCTGTTTTTT. As protein: CASRFRIGTGELFF.

This clonotype was seen many times. J is TRBJ2-3 and V is TRBV18; D unresolved. The V end lost 6 bases, the J end lost 0 bases, and 7 bases lay between the germline ends. The CDR3 sequence is 13 residues long. Per the germline V gene, CDR1 is KGHSH and CDR2 is LQKENI. CDR3 DNA: TGTGCCAGCTCGCCAACTAGCACAGATACGCAGTATTTT. Amino acid sequence: CASSPTSTDTQYF. Based on the CDR3 plus reference TRBV18 and TRBJ2-3, the full variable domain is NAGVMQNPRHLVRRRGQEARLRCSPMKGHSHVYWYRQLPEEGLKFMVYLQKENIIDESGMPKERFSAEFPKEGPSILRIQQVVRGDSAAYFCASSPTSTDTQYFGPGTRLTVL.

The chain uses TRBV29-1 and TRBJ2-1; D is ambiguous. Per germline, CDR1 SQVTM and CDR2 ANQGSEA. The CDR3 covers 11 residues. CDR3 region: CNLLDGNEQFF. The CDR3 coding sequence is TGCAACCTCCTCGACGGAAATGAGCAGTTCTTC.

This clonotype has a count of ten or more. V gene TRBV7-8 combines with J gene TRBJ1-3; 8 bases map to TRBD1. Germline values: CDR1 SGHVS, CDR2 FQNEAQ. Trimming at V came to 5 bases and at J to 3 bases, leaving 9 bases not matched to a gene. The CDR3 is 16 residues long. The CDR3 bases are TGTGCCAGCAGCCCCGCTGGGACAGGCTTTGGAAACACCATATATTTT. This gives the protein CASSPAGTGFGNTIYF.

This rearrangement joins TRBV28 to TRBJ2-7; a possible D gene is TRBD1 (6 bases). Germline loops: CDR1 MDHEN, CDR2 SYDVKM. Trimming stripped 4 bases from V and 0 bases from J, with 10 bases between. The CDR3 runs to 14 residues. In nucleotides, the CDR3 is TGTGCCAGCAGTTCCGGGGACAACTCCTACGAGCAGTACTTC. This translates into CASSSGDNSYEQYF.

This clonotype was detected only a few times. This CDR3 is CASSQEGQGLHYGYTF. CDR3 DNA: TGCGCCAGCAGCCAAGAGGGGCAGGGGTTGCACTATGGCTACACCTTC. The chain employs TRBV4-1 and TRBJ1-2, with D possibly matching TRBD1 (6 bases). Deletions cut 0 bases from V and 3 bases from J, with 14 bases between. This CDR3 spans 16 amino acids. In germline, CDR1 is MGHRA, CDR2 YSYEKL.

This clonotype was seen more than once but under ten times. The V gene is TRBV2, the J gene TRBJ2-3; 10 bases line up with TRBD1. Germline loops: CDR1 SNHLY, CDR2 FYNNEI. The CDR3 length is 15 residues. The V and J ends lost 5 bases and 4 bases, in that order; junction bases with no gene match: 6. The CDR3 nucleotides are TGTGCCAGCAGTAGGGACAGGGGTTCGGCAGATACGCAGTATTTT. This gives the protein CASSRDRGSADTQYF.

The chain recombines TRBV6-5 with TRBJ2-5; D possibly uses TRBD1 or TRBD2 (6 bases each). V lost 6 bases and J 3 bases, leaving 14 bases between the germline ends. The CDR3 loop spans 14 amino acids. The V gene's germline CDR1 is MNHEY and CDR2 SVGAGI. The CDR3 here is CASRTRGAEETQYF. CDR3 DNA: TGTGCCAGCAGAACGAGGGGGGCTGAAGAGACCCAGTACTTC.

The chain joins TRBV5-1 to TRBJ2-1, with D possibly called TRBD1 or TRBD2 (5 bases each). The CDR3 runs to 15 residues. Germline assignment: CDR1 SGHRS and CDR2 YFSETQ. V lost 2 bases to trimming and J lost 4 bases, with 13 bases between them. CDR3: CASSFSGTDYNEQFF. The CDR3 nucleotides are TGCGCCAGCAGCTTTTCCGGGACCGATTACAATGAGCAGTTCTTC.

This rearrangement joins TRBV29-1 to TRBJ1-4, with 9 bases fitting TRBD1. V trimming: 6 bases; J trimming: 3 bases; junction bases outside the gene matches: 8. The CDR3 sequence is 15 residues long. CDR1 is SQVTM and CDR2 is ANQGSEA in the germline V gene. In nucleotides, the CDR3 is TGCAGCGTAATACAGGGGGCGCTGGCTAATGAAAAACTGTTTTTT. It codes for CSVIQGALANEKLFF.

The rearrangement joins TRBV9 to TRBJ2-2; D possibly matches TRBD1 or TRBD2 (5 bases each). CDR3 length equals 16 residues. Germline values: CDR1 SGDLS, CDR2 YYNGEE. The V and J ends lost 1 base and 0 bases respectively, with 10 bases between them. Here the CDR3 DNA reads TGTGCCAGCAGCGTAACGGGGACCGCGAACACCGGGGAGCTGTTTTTT. Its protein is CASSVTGTANTGELFF. Full variable domain (outside the CDR3, taken from reference TRBV9 and TRBJ2-2): DSGVTQTPKHLITATGQRVTLRCSPRSGDLSVYWYQQSLDQGLQFLIQYYNGEERAKGNILERFSAQQFPDLHSELNLSSLELGDSALYFCASSVTGTANTGELFFGEGSRLTVL.